This T cell receptor beta chain was identified during a study of OX40 agonist ivuxolimab in advanced cancers. Study as a whole: Participants could have had prior anti-PD-1, anti-PD-L1 or anti-CTLA-4 therapy, and 40% had some.

Study findings and constraints: Averaged across samples, CD8+ T cells carried more expanded clones than CD4+ did. Both CD4+ and CD8+ T cell populations in blood had undergone clonal expansion by week 6 at 0.1 to 3.0 mg/kg.

V lost 1 base and J 0 bases, leaving 7 bases between the germline ends. This CDR3 contains 14 residues. Germline-derived CDR1 and CDR2 are SGHAT and FQNNGV. The assay was immunoSEQ multiplex PCR, and TCRdb's table has in-frame clones only and misses some. The table shows under 50,000 clones, with 70% to 90% occurring only once. This clone has more than one count but fewer than ten. Its specificity is unknown. The material was CD4+ or CD8+ T cells sorted from blood, obtained in a trial of the OX40 agonist ivuxolimab. This TCR was recovered from an adult with an advanced solid tumor such as melanoma, head and neck, liver or kidney cancer. V gene TRBV11-2 combines with J gene TRBJ2-7; D unclear. This chain's CDR3 is CASSLGFSSYEQYF. DNA for the CDR3: TGTGCCAGCAGCTTAGGATTTAGCTCCTACGAGCAGTACTTC.